Listed below are T cell receptor beta chains from one sample, sequenced in a study of radiotherapy plus CTLA-4 blockade in lung cancer. Sequencing was performed with immunoSEQ multiplex PCR; in TCRdb, only in-frame clones are kept and a portion is missing. The table records about 25,000 clones, about three quarters of them present only once. The sequenced sample was peripheral blood, obtained from a patient treated with radiotherapy plus ipilimumab. These receptors were obtained from a human donor with non-small cell lung cancer who had stable disease on radiotherapy plus ipilimumab. Each CDR3 is given with its conserved first and last residue. The D gene is left open where the match is weak. Part of the rows lack a size; the others show once, few, many or a class for expanded clones.

TRBV18,16,NA,TRBJ2-7,NA,TGTGCCAGCTCACCACAGGGCCCGGGGGCTACCTCCGAGCAGTACTTC,CASSPQGPGATSEQYF
TRBV2,15,once,TRBJ2-3,TRBD2,TGTGCCAGCAGTTCTCTAGCGGGAGGCACAGATACGCAGTATTTT,CASSSLAGGTDTQYF
TRBV13,12,NA,TRBJ2-7,NA,TGTGCCAGCAGCCGGGCCTCCTACGAGCAGTACTTC,CASSRASYEQYF
TRBV28,16,NA,TRBJ2-2,NA,TGTGCCAGCAGCCAAACGGGGCGGGCGAACACCGGGGAGCTGTTTTTT,CASSQTGRANTGELFF
TRBV5-6,14,NA,TRBJ2-5,NA,TGTGCCAGCAGCTTGAGCCGGATACAAGAGACCCAGTACTTC,CASSLSRIQETQYF
TRBV5-4,16,NA,TRBJ2-7,NA,TGTGCCAGCAGCGAGGGGTTGGATGTTGGGGTCTACGAGCAGTACTTC,CASSEGLDVGVYEQYF
TRBV5-6,12,NA,TRBJ2-5,NA,TGTGCCAGCAGCTTGGAGGGGGTGACCCAGTACTTC,CASSLEGVTQYF
TRBV27,16,NA,TRBJ2-3,TRBD2,TGTGCCAGCAGTTTCCTCGGGAGGGCTTCAGGGGATACGCAGTATTTT,CASSFLGRASGDTQYF
TRBV5-1,17,NA,TRBJ1-1,NA,TGCGCCAGCAGCAACAACAGGGCCTACGGGGTGAACACTGAAGCTTTCTTT,CASSNNRAYGVNTEAFF
TRBV29-1,14,once,TRBJ2-7,NA,TGCAGCGTTAGGCTGGGCACTTTCTCCTACGAGCAGTACTTC,CSVRLGTFSYEQYF